The rows below give T cell receptor beta chains drawn from one sample of a study of cytomegalovirus exposure and HLA in healthy donors. TCRdb's table, derived via immunoSEQ multiplex PCR, lists solely in-frame clones and lacks some. The sample yields about 190,000 clones, 83% seen once. Sequencing input: PBMCs. The receptor source for this set is a man aged 45 to 65 in good health and CMV-seronegative. Both conserved end residues are part of each CDR3. The D gene is left open where the match is weak. Only some rows state a clone size, as once, few, many or a class for expanded clones.

NA TRBJ1-1 NA TRBV6-5 TGTGCCAGCAGTTCCCCCGGGGGAAGGAACACTGAAGCTTTCTTT CASSSPGGRNTEAFF
once TRBJ1-5 NA TRBV6-6 TGTGCCAGCAGTTACCTCGGGGTCCGAGGTCAGCCCCAGCATTTT CASSYLGVRGQPQHF
NA TRBJ2-7 TRBD2 TRBV7-2 TGTGCCAGCAGCTTAAGATCGGGGACTAGCGGGGGGAAAACCTACGAGCAGTACTTC CASSLRSGTSGGKTYEQYF
NA TRBJ2-1 NA TRBV2 TGTGCCAGCAGCCAACAGGTCAATGAGCAGTTCTTC CASSQQVNEQFF
once TRBJ1-1 NA TRBV29-1 TGCAGCGTTTTCGGACCCAGGGGCACTGAAGCTTTCTTT CSVFGPRGTEAFF
NA TRBJ2-7 TRBD2 TRBV6-5 TGTGCCAGCAGTTACTCGCCTAGCGGGTCTATCTGGTACTTC CASSYSPSGSIWYF
NA TRBJ2-7 TRBD2 TRBV18 TGTGCCAGCTCACCAATATGGCGGGAGGCAAGTTACGAGCAGTACTTC CASSPIWREASYEQYF
NA TRBJ1-1 TRBD1 TRBV5-1 TGCGCCAGCAGCCCGATGGACAGGGTGAACACTGAAGCTTTCTTT CASSPMDRVNTEAFF
NA TRBJ1-2 NA TRBV9 TGTGCCAGCAGCGTAGAGTTGGCGGCCCGGGGCTACACCTTC CASSVELAARGYTF
few TRBJ1-5 NA TRBV6-6 TGTGCCAGTGGGCCAGTGGAGGTGAGCAATCAGCCCCAGCATTTT CASGPVEVSNQPQHF
large TRBJ2-6 NA TRBV10-1 TGCGCCAGCAGAGGACAGGGGGCCAACGTCCTGACTTTC CASRGQGANVLTF
NA TRBJ2-1 TRBD2 TRBV11-2 TGTGCCAGCAGCACGCGCTCGGGGGGGCTGAACAATGAGCAGTTCTTC CASSTRSGGLNNEQFF
once TRBJ2-3 TRBD2 TRBV11-2 TGTGCCAGCAGCGAGTTAGCGGGAGTGGTCGGCACAGATACGCAGTATTTT CASSELAGVVGTDTQYF
NA TRBJ1-4 NA TRBV19 TGTGCCAGTAGCCTCAGTTCAGATGAAAAACTGTTTTTT CASSLSSDEKLFF
NA TRBJ2-5 NA TRBV18 TGTGCCAGCTCCCCTTATCGAGGGAGGGAGACCCAGTACTTC CASSPYRGRETQYF
few TRBJ1-4 NA TRBV7-9 TGTGCCAGCAGGGGGAGGGGGAGGGAAGAAGAAAAACTGTTTTTT CASRGRGREEEKLFF
NA TRBJ2-7 TRBD1 TRBV6-6 TGTGCCAGCAGTTACGGGGACAGCTCCTACGAGCAGTACTTC CASSYGDSSYEQYF
NA TRBJ1-3 NA TRBV2 TGTGCCAGCAGTGATCGGGGGTCTGGAAACACCATATATTTT CASSDRGSGNTIYF
once TRBJ1-2 TRBD1 TRBV5-1 TGCGCCAGCAGCCACCAGCGGCAGGGGGGCTATGGCTACACCTTC CASSHQRQGGYGYTF
NA TRBJ2-1 NA TRBV9 TGTGCCAGCAGCGTAGGAGTCGTCAATGAGCAGTTCTTC CASSVGVVNEQFF
NA TRBJ1-4 NA TRBV5-6 TGTGCCAGCAGCTTGGTATCTAGGAGAACTAATGAAAAACTGTTTTTT CASSLVSRRTNEKLFF
NA TRBJ1-4 NA TRBV5-1 TGCGCCAGCAGCTTGTTAGGGGATAATGAAAAACTGTTTTTT CASSLLGDNEKLFF
NA TRBJ2-3 NA TRBV4-2 TGTGCCAGCAGCCAAGATTGGGCTAGCAGCACAGATACGCAGTATTTT CASSQDWASSTDTQYF
NA TRBJ1-1 NA TRBV7-9 TGTTCCAGCAGCTCGTCGGGAGGGGAGACTGAAGCTTTCTTT CSSSSSGGETEAFF
NA TRBJ1-2 NA TRBV5-4 TGTGCCAGCAGCCGTAACAATCCGATCTATGGCTACACCTTC CASSRNNPIYGYTF
NA TRBJ2-7 NA TRBV5-1 TGCGCCAGCAGCTTGTATGAGGACGGAGGGACCTACGAGCAGTACTTC CASSLYEDGGTYEQYF
NA TRBJ2-1 TRBD2 TRBV28 TGTGCCAGCAGTTTTACTCGGACTAGCGGGAGGTTTTCCTACAATGAGCAGTTCTTC CASSFTRTSGRFSYNEQFF
NA TRBJ1-1 NA TRBV19 TGTGCCAGTAGCCTTCAGTGGGGCTTCCCGAACACTGAAGCTTTCTTT CASSLQWGFPNTEAFF